These 30 T cell receptor beta chains share one sample of origin, sequenced in a study of monozygotic twins with inflammatory bowel disease. With the 5' RACE reads reprocessed, TCRdb shows one record per CDR3 protein and no DNA. Seen in this sample are about 210,000 distinct CDR3 sequences; the ten most common clones hold roughly 7.7%. The sequencing sample was made of blood. These receptors were taken from a human donor with ulcerative colitis or Crohn's disease, or a healthy co-twin of an affected twin (not recorded which).

This rearrangement joins TRBV20-1 to TRBJ2-1; without DNA, the TCRdb call of TRBD2 cannot be checked. Per the germline V gene, CDR1 is DFQATT and CDR2 is SNEGSKA (reference sequence). CDR3 size: 19 residues. CDR3 residues: CSARLAGVHQWTTYNEQFF.

This chain uses TRBV7-3 with TRBJ2-2. The germline V gene encodes CDR1 SGHTA and CDR2 FQGTGA. The length of the CDR3 is 12 residues. The CDR3 sequence: CASSERGGELFF.

The J gene is TRBJ2-2, the V gene TRBV4-1. Germline CDR1 and CDR2: MGHRA and YSYEKL. The CDR3 is made up of 13 amino acids. The CDR3 spells CASSQDWVGALFF.

V usage is TRBV7-3 and J usage is TRBJ2-6. Germline V CDR1 and CDR2: SGHTA, FQGTGA. This CDR3 contains 16 residues. The CDR3 here is CASSSRTGSGANVLTF.

The CDR3 is CASSLSGEQAYGYTF. This chain links TRBV5-1 with TRBJ1-2; TCRdb calls TRBD1, which cannot be checked without DNA. Germline V gene sequence: CDR1 SGHRS, CDR2 YFSETQ. The CDR3 is made up of 15 amino acids. Full variable domain (missing parts from reference TRBV5-1 and TRBJ1-2): KAGVTQTPRYLIKTRGQQVTLSCSPISGHRSVSWYQQTPGQGLQFLFEYFSETQRNKGNFPGRFSGRQFSNSRSEMNVSTLELGDSALYLCASSLSGEQAYGYTFGSGTRLTVV.

The chain employs TRBV5-1 and TRBJ1-1; checking the TCRdb D call of TRBD1 is not possible without DNA. From germline, CDR1 is SGHRS and CDR2 YFSETQ. There are 16 residues in the CDR3. Here the CDR3 reads CASSFRAGGVGVGAFF. The complete variable domain, with remaining parts taken from reference TRBV5-1 and TRBJ1-1, reads KAGVTQTPRYLIKTRGQQVTLSCSPISGHRSVSWYQQTPGQGLQFLFEYFSETQRNKGNFPGRFSGRQFSNSRSEMNVSTLELGDSALYLCASSFRAGGVGVGAFFGQGTRLTVV.

The chain links TRBV4-2 to TRBJ2-5; TCRdb's D call of TRBD1 is untestable without DNA. The length of the CDR3 is 15 residues. Germline CDR1 reads LGHNA; CDR2 reads YNFKEQ. CDR3 region: CASSQVGGPAETQYF.

The chain joins TRBV5-5 to TRBJ2-3; TCRdb reports TRBD1, a call that lacks DNA to check it against. The CDR3 sequence is 17 residues long. Germline CDR1 and CDR2: SGHKS and YYEKEE (reference sequence). The CDR3 loop reads CASSPTGSPKSTDTQYF. The variable domain in full, completed from reference TRBV5-5 and TRBJ2-3, reads DAGVTQSPTHLIKTRGQQVTLRCSPISGHKSVSWYQQVLGQGPQFIFQYYEKEERGRGNFPDRFSARQFPNYSSELNVNALLLGDSALYLCASSPTGSPKSTDTQYFGPGTRLTVL.

The chain joins TRBV29-1 to TRBJ2-3. The CDR3 length is 13 residues. Germline V lookup: CDR1 SQVTM, CDR2 ANQGSEA. The CDR3 here is CSVYLRLTDTQYF.

The chain is built from TRBV5-5 and TRBJ2-1; the TRBD1 assignment by TCRdb is unverifiable without DNA. Per germline, CDR1 SGHKS and CDR2 YYEKEE (reference sequence). The CDR3 totals 15 residues. The CDR3 spells CASSRGTGRSNEQFF.

The genes are TRBV12-3 or TRBV12-4 and TRBJ1-1; the TCRdb D gene call, TRBD1, has no DNA to confirm it. This CDR3 region has 14 residues. The CDR3 sequence: CASTPLGPRAEAFF.

This chain links TRBV5-1 with TRBJ2-7; no DNA is available, so the TRBD1 call from TCRdb remains unchecked. Germline CDR1 reads SGHRS; CDR2 reads YFSETQ. The CDR3 is 16 amino acids. The CDR3 reads CASSVGLGMGIYEQYF.

The V and J genes are TRBV6-1 and TRBJ2-3. Germline values: CDR1 MNHNS, CDR2 SASEGT. The CDR3 extends over 13 amino acids. The CDR3: CASSEIRTDTQYF.

V gene TRBV6-1 combines with J gene TRBJ2-1. CDR1 is MNHNS and CDR2 is SASEGT in the germline V gene. CDR3 length equals 18 residues. CDR3 region: CASSEALVGTALYNEQFF.

The chain recombines TRBV23-1 with TRBJ1-5; TCRdb proposes TRBD1, but this gene call is untestable without DNA. Being an ORF, TRBV23-1 has a function that is uncertain. The CDR3 spans 18 residues. CDR3 residues: CASSQRTGGDFSNQPQHF.

CDR3 residues: CASSPRDRAEGQPQHF. The gene calls are TRBV18 and TRBJ1-5; absent DNA, TCRdb's TRBD1 call cannot be checked. Looked up from germline, CDR1 is KGHSH and CDR2 is LQKENI. This CDR3 spans 16 amino acids. Complete variable domain (other parts from reference TRBV18 and TRBJ1-5): NAGVMQNPRHLVRRRGQEARLRCSPMKGHSHVYWYRQLPEEGLKFMVYLQKENIIDESGMPKERFSAEFPKEGPSILRIQQVVRGDSAAYFCASSPRDRAEGQPQHFGDGTRLSIL.

The chain couples TRBV20-1 to TRBJ1-1; TCRdb indicates TRBD1, and absent DNA this call remains unverified. The CDR3 is 16 residues long. Germline CDR1 DFQATT, CDR2 SNEGSKA (reference sequence). Here the CDR3 reads CSARALGDRVNTEAFF.

The genes are TRBV5-1 and TRBJ2-1. This CDR3 is built from 14 residues. CDR1 is SGHRS, CDR2 YFSETQ, per germline. CDR3 residues: CASSLAGGVHEQFF.

The V gene is TRBV15, the J gene TRBJ2-2; TCRdb outputs TRBD1, but without DNA this stays unchecked. The germline gives CDR1 LNHNV, CDR2 YYDKDF (reference sequence). This CDR3 comprises 16 residues. Here the CDR3 reads CATSSGQASVTGELFF.

The V and J genes are TRBV4-1 and TRBJ2-3; the TRBD1 assignment by TCRdb is unverifiable without DNA. The length of the CDR3 is 18 residues. CDR1 is MGHRA, CDR2 YSYEKL, per germline. CDR3: CASSQEAAGPHAPDTQYF.

J is TRBJ1-1 and V is TRBV7-3. This CDR3 is 13 amino acids long. The germline CDR1 and CDR2 sequences are SGHTA and FQGTGA. The CDR3 here is CASSLTKDTEAFF.

V is TRBV24-1 and J is TRBJ2-1. The CDR3 is made up of 13 amino acids. The germline CDR1 and CDR2 sequences are KGHDR and SFDVKD. CDR3 in amino acids: CATSDFPDNEQFF.

The gene calls are TRBV6-5 and TRBJ2-3; absent DNA, TCRdb's TRBD2 call cannot be checked. Germline values: CDR1 MNHEY, CDR2 SVGAGI. The CDR3 consists of 16 residues. The CDR3 is CASSYQSGAITDTQYF.

The gene calls are TRBV24-1 and TRBJ1-1. This CDR3 has 13 residues. Germline loops: CDR1 KGHDR, CDR2 SFDVKD. The CDR3 loop reads CATSAEENTEAFF.

The rearrangement links TRBV3-1 to TRBJ2-3; as DNA is missing, the TRBD1 call by TCRdb cannot be tested. Germline CDR1 and CDR2: LGHDT and YNNKEL (reference sequence). This CDR3 is built from 14 residues. CDR3 residues: CASSRGQGRDTQYF.

This chain joins TRBV5-6 and TRBJ1-1. The CDR3 covers 15 residues. Per germline, CDR1 SGHDT and CDR2 YYEEEE. The CDR3 loop reads CASSLGGFGNTEAFF.

The gene calls are TRBV5-1 and TRBJ1-1; without DNA, the TCRdb call of TRBD1 cannot be checked. Germline V gene data show CDR1 as SGHRS and CDR2 as YFSETQ. The CDR3 has 14 amino acids. CDR3 sequence reads: CASSVGGMNTEAFF.

The gene calls are TRBV7-2 and TRBJ2-3; lacking DNA, the TRBD2 call made by TCRdb goes unchecked. From germline, CDR1 is SGHTA and CDR2 FQGNSA. This CDR3 region has 15 residues. This CDR3 reads CASSLASGGGDTQYF.

V usage is TRBV5-1 and J usage is TRBJ2-1. This CDR3 region has 13 residues. Germline CDR1 and CDR2: SGHRS and YFSETQ. The CDR3 sequence is CASSLRLEHEQFF. The complete variable domain, with remaining parts taken from reference TRBV5-1 and TRBJ2-1, reads KAGVTQTPRYLIKTRGQQVTLSCSPISGHRSVSWYQQTPGQGLQFLFEYFSETQRNKGNFPGRFSGRQFSNSRSEMNVSTLELGDSALYLCASSLRLEHEQFFGPGTRLTVL.

The chain joins TRBV28 to TRBJ2-7; without DNA, the TCRdb call of TRBD2 cannot be checked. Germline V CDR1 and CDR2: MDHEN, SYDVKM. This CDR3 region has 15 residues. The CDR3: CASRRSGGVSYEQYF. The whole variable domain, filled in from reference TRBV28 and TRBJ2-7, reads DVKVTQSSRYLVKRTGEKVFLECVQDMDHENMFWYRQDPGLGLRLIYFSYDVKMKEKGDIPEGYSVSREKKERFSLILESASTNQTSMYLCASRRSGGVSYEQYFGPGTRLTVT.